This T cell receptor (beta chain) was captured in a study of shared clonotypes between healthy human individuals. Study findings and constraints: Larger estimated richness was generally recorded for naive subsets relative to memory subsets.

V lost 0 bases and J lost 2, with 8 bases in between. This CDR3 contains 15 residues. The germline V gene has CDR1 SGHRS and CDR2 YFSETQ. Profiled with immunoSEQ multiplex PCR; TCRdb holds only in-frame clones, not every one. The sample includes roughly 2.5 million clones, just over 90% of them seen just once. Comment on this clone: What it recognizes is unknown.

Sequenced input: naive CD4+ T cells sorted from blood. Subset here: CD45RA+ positively selected. This clonotype was sampled from a man aged 18 to 29 in good health. The rearrangement joins TRBV5-1 to TRBJ2-2; unclear D gene. CDR3 in amino acids: CASSLGVINTGELFF. CDR3 coding DNA: TGCGCCAGCAGCTTGGGGGTGATAAACACCGGGGAGCTGTTTTTT.